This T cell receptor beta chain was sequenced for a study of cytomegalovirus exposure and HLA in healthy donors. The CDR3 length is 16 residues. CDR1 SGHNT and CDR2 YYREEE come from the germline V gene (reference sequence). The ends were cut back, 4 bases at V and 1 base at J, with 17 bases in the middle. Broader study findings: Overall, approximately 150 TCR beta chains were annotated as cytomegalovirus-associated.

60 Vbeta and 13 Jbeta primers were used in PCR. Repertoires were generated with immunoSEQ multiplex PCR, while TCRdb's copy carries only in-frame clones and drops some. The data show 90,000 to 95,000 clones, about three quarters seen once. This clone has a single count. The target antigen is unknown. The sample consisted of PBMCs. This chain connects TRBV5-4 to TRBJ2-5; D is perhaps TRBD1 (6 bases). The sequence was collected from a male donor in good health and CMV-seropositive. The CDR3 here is CASSLPATGSQETQYF. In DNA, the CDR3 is TGTGCCAGCAGCCTACCCGCGACAGGAAGCCAAGAGACCCAGTACTTC.